The text below deals with one TCR beta chain. This entry comes from a study of shared clonotypes between healthy human individuals. Study background: The study enrolled a couple of women and three men aged 18 to 49.

Data came from immunoSEQ multiplex PCR; TCRdb stores just in-frame clones and leaves some out. Here the sample spans about 2.3 million clones, over 85% being singletons. The sample comprised naive CD4+ T cells from PBMCs. Subset reported: CD45RA+ positively selected. The receptor's source is a man aged 18-30 years in good health. Some clones in this sample may be carry-over from other donors' samples.

CDR3 bases: TGCGCCAGCAGCCAAGGGAGCCTTTACGAGCAGTACTTC. Amino acids: CASSQGSLYEQYF. The chain joins TRBV4-1 to TRBJ2-7; D not resolved. Between the trimmed V and J ends, which lost 1 base and 4 bases, there was a span of 8 bases. The germline V gene encodes CDR1 MGHRA and CDR2 YSYEKL. This CDR3 is 13 amino acids long.